These 22 T cell receptor beta chains were sequenced from one sample in a study of blood T cells in healthy people across ages. A second PCR, run for roughly 7 to 11 cycles, used a sample-barcoded 5' primer plus a J-beta primer mix. TCRdb called the 5' RACE reads again in MiXCR, with one record for every CDR3 protein. The profile shows 650,000 to 800,000 distinct CDR3 sequences, roughly 44% of them singletons. What was sequenced was blood. The receptors were gathered from a man in his sixties in good health.

The chain joins TRBV9 to TRBJ2-1; D call uncertain. V was shortened by 0 bases and J by 5 bases, with 12 bases between the two germline ends. CDR1 is SGDLS and CDR2 is YYNGEE in the germline V gene. The CDR3 consists of 15 residues. Here the CDR3 reads CASSVEDGVNNEQFF. As DNA, the CDR3 is TGTGCCAGCAGCGTAGAGGATGGGGTGAACAATGAGCAGTTCTTC.

This clonotype was recorded once. A junction end diverges from the germline sequence, so it may reflect a read error. The genes are TRBV6-2 or TRBV6-3 and TRBJ2-2; 7 nucleotides line up with TRBD2. CDR1 MNHEY and CDR2 SVGEGT come from the germline V gene. The CDR3 spans 15 residues. The chain's CDR3 is CASSRGVPNIGELFF. The CDR3 bases are TGTGCCAGCAGTCGGGGGGTTCCGAACATCGGGGAGCTGTTTTTT.

CDR3 DNA sequence: TGTGCCAGTAGTAGGAACAGGGAGGCCAACTATGGCTACACCTTC. It specifies CASSRNREANYGYTF. The chain joins TRBV19 to TRBJ1-2, with TRBD1 as a possible D gene (6 bases). The CDR3 is 15 amino acids. The V end lost 4 bases, the J end lost 2 bases, and 14 bases lay between the germline ends. Per the germline V gene, CDR1 is LNHDA and CDR2 is SQIVND (reference sequence).

There are many counts of this clonotype. The genes are TRBV4-3 and TRBJ2-7, with D unclear. CDR3 length: 14 residues. The V end lost 2 bases, the J end lost 7 bases, and 15 bases lay between the germline ends. CDR1 and CDR2 (germline): LGHNA, YSLEER. As DNA, the CDR3 is TGCGCCAGCAGCCAAACGGCGCATGGTGGTGAGCAGTACTTC. Its translation: CASSQTAHGGEQYF.

This clonotype was found a few times. The chain recombines TRBV6-2 or TRBV6-3 with TRBJ1-2; D possibly corresponds to TRBD1 (5 bases). Per germline, CDR1 MNHEY and CDR2 SVGEGT. The CDR3 has 15 amino acids. Trimming stripped 5 bases from V and 1 base from J, with 14 bases between. The CDR3 DNA follows: TGTGCCAGCAGTCCGTCGACAGCTTTTAACTATGGCTACACCTTC. It is translated as CASSPSTAFNYGYTF.

The genes are TRBV6-2 or TRBV6-3 and TRBJ2-1, with D hard to call. CDR3 size: 14 residues. V shed 8 bases and J shed 4 bases, with 15 bases lying between them. CDR1 MNHEY and CDR2 SVGEGT come from the germline V gene. The CDR3: CASLLEGSYNEQFF. CDR3 nucleotides: TGTGCCAGCCTGTTAGAAGGCTCTTACAATGAGCAGTTCTTC.

V is TRBV6-2 or TRBV6-3 and J is TRBJ2-7, with 9 bases lining up with TRBD2. This CDR3 comprises 15 residues. The germline gives CDR1 MNHEY, CDR2 SVGEGT. With 7 bases clipped from V and 0 bases from J, the junction kept 7 bases outside the gene matches. This CDR3 is CASTLAGTDSYEQYF. DNA for the CDR3: TGTGCCAGCACCCTAGCGGGGACAGACTCCTACGAGCAGTACTTC.

This chain uses TRBV5-1 with TRBJ1-4; 12 bases agree with TRBD1. V lost 4 bases to trimming and J lost 8 bases; unmatched junction nucleotides: 6. There are 15 residues in the CDR3. Germline V lookup: CDR1 SGHRS, CDR2 YFSETQ. CDR3 residues: CASSVGTGGREKLFF. The CDR3 region has the DNA TGCGCCAGCAGCGTAGGGACAGGGGGCAGAGAAAAACTGTTTTTT.

The table lists this clonotype with a few counts. The J gene is TRBJ2-3, the V gene TRBV27; the match to TRBD2 covers 11 bases. V was pared by 2 bases and J by 2 bases, with 6 bases of the junction left unmatched. Germline lookup yields CDR1 MNHEY and CDR2 SMNVEV (reference sequence). The CDR3 consists of 17 residues. In nucleotides, the CDR3 is TGTGCCAGCAGTTTAGAGGCTAGCGGGGGGTTCACAGATACGCAGTATTTT. Protein: CASSLEASGGFTDTQYF.

The V gene is TRBV7-8, the J gene TRBJ1-4; 7 bases map to TRBD1. The CDR3 is made up of 17 amino acids. Germline V gives CDR1 SGHVS, CDR2 FQNEAQ. V lost 2 bases and J lost 3; bases outside the gene matches: 9. The CDR3 here is CASSLTPKGAANEKLFF. CDR3 bases: TGTGCCAGCAGCTTAACCCCGAAGGGGGCAGCTAATGAAAAACTGTTTTTT.

This clonotype was observed a handful of times. This rearrangement joins TRBV28 to TRBJ2-1; D is possibly TRBD1 (6 bases). The germline gives CDR1 MDHEN, CDR2 SYDVKM. The CDR3 has 16 amino acids. V lost 2 bases, J lost 2 bases, and 13 bases lay in between. Here the CDR3 DNA reads TGTGCCAGCAGTTTACACAGGGTAGAGGCCTACAATGAGCAGTTCTTC. Encoded protein: CASSLHRVEAYNEQFF.

The table lists this clonotype with a few counts. This chain uses TRBV9 with TRBJ2-3, with D tentatively TRBD2 (6 bases). This CDR3 contains 18 residues. From germline, CDR1 is SGDLS and CDR2 YYNGEE. Trimming pared 3 bases from V and 0 bases from J, leaving 20 bases between. CDR3 in amino acids: CASSDPSARFTSTDTQYF. CDR3 DNA sequence: TGTGCCAGCAGCGATCCTAGCGCCCGATTCACTAGCACAGATACGCAGTATTTT.

The chain employs TRBV11-2 and TRBJ2-5, with 9 bases fitting TRBD1. The DNA matches TRBJ2-1 better at its end, which makes the J call doubtful. The CDR3 contains 17 residues. The germline V gene encodes CDR1 SGHAT and CDR2 FQNNGV. The CDR3 loop reads CASSYVGDRDSQETQFF. CDR3 DNA: TGTGCCAGCAGCTATGTGGGGGACAGGGATTCCCAAGAGACCCAGTTCTTC.

The chain recombines TRBV6-1 with TRBJ1-6, with D perhaps TRBD1 (6 bases). This CDR3 has 15 residues. Trimming shortened V by 4 bases and J by 6 bases, and 13 bases separated the two germline ends. CDR1 and CDR2 (germline): MNHNS, SASEGT. The CDR3 loop is CASSARAQGNSPLHF. The CDR3 region has the DNA TGTGCCAGCAGTGCTAGGGCACAGGGTAATTCACCCCTCCACTTT.

The J gene is TRBJ2-1, the V gene TRBV9; no definite D call. Trimming removed 4 bases at V and 6 bases at J, with 14 bases between. Germline V lookup: CDR1 SGDLS, CDR2 YYNGEE. CDR3 length: 14 amino acids. The CDR3 nucleotides read TGTGCCAGCAGCCCAAGGCGGAGCGCCAATGAGCAGTTCTTC. As protein: CASSPRRSANEQFF.

This clonotype was found a few times. J is TRBJ1-1 and V is TRBV5-6; TRBD1 is a possible D gene (5 bases). In germline, CDR1 is SGHDT, CDR2 YYEEEE. V dropped 6 bases and J dropped 0 bases, with 15 bases sitting between them. There are 15 residues in the CDR3. The CDR3 nucleotides read TGTGCCAGCACCTGGGGCAGATCCATGAACACTGAAGCTTTCTTT. This gives the protein CASTWGRSMNTEAFF.

The chain carries TRBV9 and TRBJ2-3, with 9 bases aligning to TRBD1. Germline V gene data show CDR1 as SGDLS and CDR2 as YYNGEE. The CDR3 spans 17 residues. The V and J ends lost 3 bases and 2 bases, in that order; junction bases with no gene match: 10. CDR3: CASSGIGTGHFTDTQYF. CDR3 nucleotide sequence: TGTGCCAGCAGCGGGATAGGGACAGGGCACTTCACAGATACGCAGTATTTT.

This clonotype was seen a handful of times. This chain connects TRBV21-1 to TRBJ2-5; the D segment call TRBD1 is taken from the table without a DNA check. The J call could be wrong; TRBJ2-7 is a better fit for the DNA end. TRBV21-1 is reported as a pseudogene. The CDR3 runs 12 residues. DNA of the CDR3: TGTGCCATCTGGGACAGCGACTACGAGCAGTACTTC. Translated: CAIWDSDYEQYF.

The chain has TRBV7-2 and TRBJ2-7; D might be TRBD1 or TRBD2, each matching 5 bases. V lost 3 bases and J lost 5, with 14 bases in between. Germline CDR1 is SGHTA and CDR2 is FQGNSA. The CDR3 runs to 14 residues. In nucleotides, the CDR3 is TGTGCCAGCAGCTTTGATCCCAGGGACCACGAGCAGTACTTC. Translated: CASSFDPRDHEQYF.

Only a few counts were recorded for this clonotype. The chain uses TRBV7-8 and TRBJ2-7, with 7 positions matching TRBD2. Germline assignment: CDR1 SGHVS and CDR2 FQNEAQ. This CDR3 is 15 amino acids long. Trimming cost V 2 bases and J 1 base; bases outside gene matches: 5. The CDR3 nucleotides are TGTGCCAGCAGCTTACAAACGGGGGGATCCTACGAGCAGTACTTC. The encoded protein is CASSLQTGGSYEQYF.

The CDR3 bases are TGTGCCAGCAGCCAGGGACTAGCGGGGGCCGCGATAGATACGCAGTATTTT. Protein: CASSQGLAGAAIDTQYF. The gene calls are TRBV7-9 and TRBJ2-3, with 14 bases that match TRBD2. With 5 bases clipped from V and 5 bases from J, the junction kept 9 bases outside the gene matches. This CDR3 region has 17 residues. In germline, CDR1 is SEHNR, CDR2 FQNEAQ (reference sequence).

This sequence joins TRBV6-1 and TRBJ1-6, with 9 bases lining up with TRBD1. The CDR3 length is 18 residues. The germline V gene encodes CDR1 MNHNS and CDR2 SASEGT. V shed 5 bases and J 0 bases; nucleotides not matched to a gene: 8. The CDR3 loop reads CASSPRTGASSYNSPLHF. CDR3 DNA: TGTGCCAGCAGTCCCCGGACAGGGGCTAGCTCCTATAATTCACCCCTCCACTTT.